This TCR beta chain was found in a study of T cell repertoires in ileal Crohn's disease. Looking at the study overall: About half of patients got postoperative therapy: 11 thiopurines, over 15 anti-TNF.

Study-wide points: Compared with CD4 T cells, sorted CD8 cells carried more expanded clones. Clonality above 26.8% at surgery always came with endoscopic recurrence.

TCRB immunosequencing input was five hundred nanograms of biopsy DNA per sample. TCRdb's table, derived via immunoSEQ multiplex PCR, lists solely in-frame clones and lacks some. The table records about 14,000 clones, around 80% of them present only once. Notes on this clone: Its antigen is unidentified.

The ends lost 7 bases at V and 1 base at J; junction bases unmatched: 7. Per germline, CDR1 SNHLY and CDR2 FYNNEI. This CDR3 region has 15 residues. This sequence originates from an adult with Crohn's disease. V is TRBV2 and J is TRBJ2-1, with 7 bases that match TRBD1. Input material: ileal tissue. CDR3 sequence (DNA): TGTGCCAGCATCCGAAGGGACAGATCCTACAATGAGCAGTTCTTC. Amino acid sequence: CASIRRDRSYNEQFF.